The T cell receptor beta chain described here comes from a study of technical replicates of blood from a handful of donors. Here immunoSEQ multiplex PCR was the method, and the copy in TCRdb shows in-frame clones only, minus some. The sample includes around 68,000 clones, 95% to 98% of them seen just once. V gave up 4 bases and J gave up 9 bases; unmatched junction bases: 11. Germline CDR1 and CDR2: MDHEN and SYDVKM. The CDR3 extends over 16 amino acids. This clone was observed a single time. The chain links TRBV28 to TRBJ2-7; TRBD2 matches at 14 bases. The sequencing input was T cells isolated from PBMCs. The TCR comes from a human donor in good health. Written as DNA, the CDR3 is TGTGCCAGCAGTTCCCAGACTAGCGGGAGGGCCCCCGGGCAGTACTTC. Translated: CASSSQTSGRAPGQYF.